Detailed here is one T cell receptor (beta chain). Its antigen is as yet unknown. This CDR3 comprises 13 residues. V was pared by 5 bases and J by 6 bases, with 13 bases between. CDR1 is MGHDK, CDR2 SYGVNS, per germline. The study ran its PCR with 60 Vbeta and 13 Jbeta primers. Using immunoSEQ multiplex PCR, the repertoire was profiled, and TCRdb retains in-frame clones only, with some absent. This table has roughly 200,000 clones, around 83% appearing once. This specimen comes from a study of cytomegalovirus exposure and HLA in healthy donors. General observations from the study: Cytomegalovirus association was assigned to more than 150 TCR beta chains. Near-uniform donor sequencing depth was presumed by presence/absence analyses. Previous analysis showed most TCR beta V segments were productive about 87% or about 30% of the time. Sequencing likely caused a cluster of highly shared sequence variants.

The rearrangement links TRBV25-1 to TRBJ1-2, with D unresolved. The sequenced sample consisted of PBMCs. This receptor was taken from a woman aged 18-29 years in good health and CMV-seronegative. The CDR3: CASSPQLTDGYTF. DNA of the CDR3: TGTGCCAGCAGTCCGCAACTTACGGATGGCTACACCTTC.